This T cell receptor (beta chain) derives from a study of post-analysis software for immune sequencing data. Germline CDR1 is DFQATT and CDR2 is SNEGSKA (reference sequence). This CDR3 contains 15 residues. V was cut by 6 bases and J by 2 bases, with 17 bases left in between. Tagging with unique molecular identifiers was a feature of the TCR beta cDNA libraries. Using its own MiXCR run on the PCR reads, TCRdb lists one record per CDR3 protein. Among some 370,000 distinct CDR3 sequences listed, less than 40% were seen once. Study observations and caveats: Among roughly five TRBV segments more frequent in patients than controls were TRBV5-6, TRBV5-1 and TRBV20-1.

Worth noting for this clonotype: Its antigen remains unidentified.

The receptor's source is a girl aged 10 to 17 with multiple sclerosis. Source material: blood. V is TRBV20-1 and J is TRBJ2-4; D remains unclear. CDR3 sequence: CSAGKDRLTKNIQYF. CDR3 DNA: TGCAGTGCCGGAAAGGATCGTTTAACCAAAAACATTCAGTACTTC.